The rows below give T cell receptor beta chains drawn from one sample of a study of CD8 T cells in ankylosing spondylitis. In TCRdb, the 5' RACE reads were re-called with MiXCR into one record per CDR3 protein. Here the sample spans 300,000 to 400,000 distinct CDR3 sequences, 20% being singletons. The sequencing sample was made of blood, either unsorted or a sorted T cell fraction (not recorded which). The receptors originated from a male donor with ankylosing spondylitis or in good health (not recorded which). Both conserved end residues are part of each CDR3. The D gene is left open where the match is weak. Size values are once, few and many counts, or a class for expanded clones, and some rows have none.

D gene	V gene	clone size	J gene	CDR3 DNA	CDR3 protein
-	TRBV12-3/TRBV12-4	few	TRBJ1-1	TGTGCCAGCAGTCAAAACACGGGGACCAAAGCTTTCTTT	CASSQNTGTKAFF
TRBD2	TRBV12-3/TRBV12-4	-	TRBJ2-3	TGTGCCAGCAGACCAAAACTAGCGGGAGGCACAGATACGCAGTATTTT	CASRPKLAGGTDTQYF
TRBD1	TRBV7-9	-	TRBJ2-1	TGTGCCAGCAGCTCAAGGACAGGGCCCTACAATGAGCAGTTCTTC	CASSSRTGPYNEQFF
TRBD1	TRBV20-1	few	TRBJ2-7	TGCAGTGCTAGAGATCCCCCTCAGGGGGCTGCCTACGAGCAGTACTTC	CSARDPPQGAAYEQYF
TRBD2	TRBV20-1	few	TRBJ2-1	TGCAGTGCTAGAGATCGAGGCGGGGGGGGTAATGAGCAGTTCTTC	CSARDRGGGGNEQFF
-	TRBV20-1	-	TRBJ2-7	TGCAGTGCTAGACATCGGAGCTCCTACGAGCAGTACTTC	CSARHRSSYEQYF
TRBD2	TRBV11-2	-	TRBJ2-7	TGTGCCAGCAGCTTAGATTGGGATAGCGGGGGTGGGTACGAGCAGTACTTC	CASSLDWDSGGGYEQYF
-	TRBV4-1	-	TRBJ2-1	TGCGCCAGCAGACACAGGATTACGATGTCCTACAATGAGCAGTTCTTC	CASRHRITMSYNEQFF
-	TRBV7-8	few	TRBJ2-5	TGTGCCAGCAGCTTAGTACAGCAGTGGGAGACCCAGTACTTC	CASSLVQQWETQYF
-	TRBV7-9	few	TRBJ2-5	TGTGCCAGCAGCCGTACCTTCGCGGGCCAAGAGACCCAGTACTTC	CASSRTFAGQETQYF
-	TRBV15	-	TRBJ2-3	TGTGCCACCACCAAAGTCGCGGGGGCCCTGACTCATACGCAGTATTTT	CATTKVAGALTHTQYF
TRBD2	TRBV6-5	few	TRBJ2-7	TGTGCCAGCAGTTACCAGGGGCTAGCGGGGGAGTACTACGAGCAGTACTTC	CASSYQGLAGEYYEQYF
-	TRBV7-3	few	TRBJ2-7	TGTGCCAGCAGCTTATACGGGGGCGCCTACGAGCAGTACTTC	CASSLYGGAYEQYF
TRBD2	TRBV6-2/TRBV6-3	-	TRBJ2-1	TGTGCCAGCAGTTATGGCGGGGGGGCTCTTGAGCAGTTCTTC	CASSYGGGALEQFF
TRBD1	TRBV11-2	few	TRBJ2-4	TGTGCCAGCAGCTTCCGGACAGGGAGGTCGGCCAAAAACATTCAGTACTTC	CASSFRTGRSAKNIQYF
-	TRBV20-1	few	TRBJ2-3	TGCAGTGCTAGAGATCCGACCCGCACAGATACGCAGTATTTT	CSARDPTRTDTQYF
-	TRBV6-5	-	TRBJ2-7	TGTGCCAGCACCCTTGATGGGTACGAGCAGTACTTC	CASTLDGYEQYF
-	TRBV29-1	-	TRBJ2-7	TGCAGCGTTGAAAGGGGGGACGGCTACGAGCAGTACTTC	CSVERGDGYEQYF
-	TRBV29-1	-	TRBJ2-7	TGCAGCGTCCTAGGCGAGGCAGGGCTAACCTACGAGCAGTACTTC	CSVLGEAGLTYEQYF
TRBD2	TRBV12-3/TRBV12-4	few	TRBJ2-7	TGTGCCAGCAGTTTAGCGGTTGGGGGGGGCTACGAGCAGTACTTC	CASSLAVGGGYEQYF
TRBD2	TRBV6-2/TRBV6-3	few	TRBJ2-1	TGTGCCAGCAGTTACCCCCTAGCGGCAGACAATGAGCAGTTCTTC	CASSYPLAADNEQFF
-	TRBV19	-	TRBJ1-1	TGTGCCAATCCTCCCCCGGGTACTGAAGCTTTCTTT	CANPPPGTEAFF
-	TRBV27	-	TRBJ2-1	TGTGCCAGCAGTTTAGAGGGGACTGGCTACAATGAGCAGTTCTTC	CASSLEGTGYNEQFF
-	TRBV20-1	-	TRBJ2-1	TGCAGTGCTATTGGCCAGACCGTAGAGTTCTTC	CSAIGQTVEFF
-	TRBV24-1	few	TRBJ2-1	TGTGCCACCAGTTTAAGTTGGGGCAATGAGCAGTTCTTC	CATSLSWGNEQFF
-	TRBV12-3/TRBV12-4	-	TRBJ1-5	TGTGCCAGCAGTCCACGACAGGCTGAACAGCCCCAGCATTTT	CASSPRQAEQPQHF
TRBD2	TRBV28	-	TRBJ2-1	TGTGCCACCCAATTATCGGGGGGGCGTAATGAGCAGTTCTTC	CATQLSGGRNEQFF
-	TRBV7-9	few	TRBJ1-2	TGTGCCAGCAGCGGCGGGGACACCTCTAACTATGGCTACACCTTC	CASSGGDTSNYGYTF
-	TRBV5-6	-	TRBJ2-2	TGTGCCAGCAGCTTGGAGGCCGGGTATGACGGCGGGGAGCTGTTTTTT	CASSLEAGYDGGELFF
-	TRBV12-3/TRBV12-4	many	TRBJ2-5	TGTGCCAGCAGTTTAAGGGACCACGCATTGGGTTTGACCCAGTACTTC	CASSLRDHALGLTQYF
-	TRBV12-3/TRBV12-4	many	TRBJ2-3	TGTGCCAGCAGTTTACTGCGCCTTAGCACAGATACGCAGTATTTT	CASSLLRLSTDTQYF
-	TRBV7-9	-	TRBJ1-1	TGTGCCAGCAGCTTAGCGCGGGGAATGAACACTGAAGCTTTCTTT	CASSLARGMNTEAFF
TRBD2	TRBV28	-	TRBJ2-7	TGTGCCAGCAGAACGGGGGGGCACGAGCAGTACTTC	CASRTGGHEQYF
-	TRBV7-7	-	TRBJ2-3	TGTGCTAGCAGCCCCATCGGGGGCTTCACAGATACGCAGTATTTT	CASSPIGGFTDTQYF
-	TRBV4-1	-	TRBJ2-2	TGCGCCAGCAGCCAAGATGTCTCGATGGGCCTTGACGGGGAGCTGTTTTTT	CASSQDVSMGLDGELFF
-	TRBV7-6	-	TRBJ1-1	TGTGCCAGCAGCCCCCCGGGTGAGACTGAAGCTTTCTTT	CASSPPGETEAFF
-	TRBV12-3/TRBV12-4	-	TRBJ2-1	TGTGCCAGCAGCTCCCCAGGTTTCGGAAGTGAGCAGTTCTTC	CASSSPGFGSEQFF
-	TRBV20-1	few	TRBJ1-1	TGCAGTGCCCCGACAAGGAACACTGAAGCTTTCTTT	CSAPTRNTEAFF
-	TRBV6-5	-	TRBJ1-5	TGTGCCAGCAGTTACTCGTCCGTGAGATCAAGAGGTCGACCCCAGCATTTT	CASSYSSVRSRGRPQHF
-	TRBV7-9	many	TRBJ2-7	TGTGCCAGCAGCTTATCGCCAGACAGAAATTTCTACGAGCAGTACTTC	CASSLSPDRNFYEQYF
-	TRBV11-2	-	TRBJ2-5	TGTGCCAGCAGCCCAAACTGGGGAGCGGAGGGGGCATCAGAGACCCAGTACTTC	CASSPNWGAEGASETQYF
-	TRBV28	few	TRBJ2-5	TGTGCCAGCAGTTTATTATCAAGGGGCAGGGAGACCCAGTACTTC	CASSLLSRGRETQYF
-	TRBV15	many	TRBJ2-7	TGTGCCACCAGCCCCGGCGACTCCTACGAGCAGTACTTC	CATSPGDSYEQYF
-	TRBV15	-	TRBJ2-3	TGTGCCACCAGCAGAGATCGGGGACGTACAGATACGCAGTATTTT	CATSRDRGRTDTQYF
-	TRBV7-9	-	TRBJ2-7	TGTGCCAGCAGCTCAAAGGGCCGAGGGGACCACGAGCAGTACTTC	CASSSKGRGDHEQYF
-	TRBV20-1	few	TRBJ2-3	TGCAGTGCTAGGGGGGTCCTCACAGATACGCAGTATTTT	CSARGVLTDTQYF
-	TRBV2	-	TRBJ2-3	TGTGCCAGCAGTGAGTCCCCCTCCGGGCATACGCAGTATTTT	CASSESPSGHTQYF
-	TRBV5-6	few	TRBJ2-3	TGTGCCAGCAGTTGGACCGGGGTAGATACGCAGTATTTT	CASSWTGVDTQYF
-	TRBV6-1	-	TRBJ2-3	TGTGCCAGCAGGGAAACTAGCACAGATACGCAGTATTTT	CASRETSTDTQYF
-	TRBV6-1	many	TRBJ1-2	TGTGCCAGCAGCCTCACAGGACTCTATGGCTACACCTTC	CASSLTGLYGYTF
-	TRBV12-3/TRBV12-4	-	TRBJ1-1	TGTGCCAGCAGTTTTGGCAGGGACACTGAAGCTTTCTTT	CASSFGRDTEAFF
-	TRBV20-1	few	TRBJ1-5	TGCAGTGCGCGGGGGGCTGATCAGCCCCAGCATTTT	CSARGADQPQHF
TRBD1	TRBV5-1	-	TRBJ2-7	TGCGCCAGCAGCGACGGGACAGGGGATTACGAGCAGTACTTC	CASSDGTGDYEQYF